Below, 6 T cell receptor beta chains from the same sample are listed, as sequenced in a study of T cell repertoires in cytomegalovirus infection. TCRdb re-called the reads with MiXCR, one entry per CDR3 protein. The sample includes about 360,000 distinct CDR3 sequences, 15% to 20% seen only once; the top ten take 7.5% to 9%. The material sequenced was PBMCs. Source of these receptors: a human donor in good health (CMV status not recorded). Some clones in this sample may be carry-over from other donors' samples.

This chain connects TRBV29-1 to TRBJ2-7; D gene ambiguous. The V and J ends lost 7 bases and 7 bases respectively, with 20 bases between them. The CDR3 consists of 13 residues. Per germline, CDR1 SQVTM and CDR2 ANQGSEA. CDR3 nucleotide sequence: TGCAGCGCCGTCGGGTCCGGAGAAGTAGAGCAGTACTTC. Translation gives CSAVGSGEVEQYF.

This clonotype showed up many times. Sequence at one end of the junction differs from germline and may be a read error. V gene TRBV5-1 combines with J gene TRBJ2-3; D is ambiguous. The length of the CDR3 is 11 residues. Germline V gene lookup returns CDR1 SGHRS and CDR2 YFSETQ. CDR3 region: CASSLEDTQYF. The DNA of the CDR3 is TGTGCCAGCAGCTTAGAAGATACGCAGTATTTT. The variable domain in full, completed from reference TRBV5-1 and TRBJ2-3, reads KAGVTQTPRYLIKTRGQQVTLSCSPISGHRSVSWYQQTPGQGLQFLFEYFSETQRNKGNFPGRFSGRQFSNSRSEMNVSTLELGDSALYLCASSLEDTQYFGPGTRLTVL.

The chain combines TRBV29-1 with TRBJ2-3; 8 bases fit TRBD2. V gave up 5 bases and J gave up 1 base; unmatched junction bases: 5. From germline, CDR1 is SQVTM and CDR2 ANQGSEA. The CDR3 spans 14 residues. The CDR3 spells CSVSISGGTDTQYF. Written as DNA, the CDR3 is TGCAGCGTTTCCATTAGCGGGGGCACAGATACGCAGTATTTT.

The chain recombines TRBV4-1 with TRBJ2-2; the D gene is possibly TRBD2 (6 bases). Trimming left V 1 base short and J 5 bases short, with 14 bases between. The CDR3 has 16 amino acids. Germline V gene lookup returns CDR1 MGHRA and CDR2 YSYEKL. CDR3 coding DNA: TGCGCCAGCAGCCAAGCACCGGGAGTCCTTACCGGGGAGCTGTTTTTT. Amino acids: CASSQAPGVLTGELFF.

This clonotype showed up just once. The rearrangement uses TRBV5-1 and TRBJ2-7; maybe TRBD1 (5 bases). V lost 4 bases to trimming and J lost 6 bases, with 17 bases between them. Per the germline V gene, CDR1 is SGHRS and CDR2 is YFSETQ. This CDR3 spans 14 amino acids. The DNA of the CDR3 is TGCGCCAGCAGCCCGGACATAGGATTCGTCGAGCAGTACTTC. It encodes CASSPDIGFVEQYF. Based on the CDR3 plus reference TRBV5-1 and TRBJ2-7, the full variable domain is KAGVTQTPRYLIKTRGQQVTLSCSPISGHRSVSWYQQTPGQGLQFLFEYFSETQRNKGNFPGRFSGRQFSNSRSEMNVSTLELGDSALYLCASSPDIGFVEQYFGPGTRLTVT.

This clonotype came up many times. The chain links TRBV7-2 to TRBJ2-5, with no clear D. This CDR3 spans 13 amino acids. V lost 6 bases to trimming and J lost 5 bases, with 13 bases between them. The germline CDR1 and CDR2 sequences are SGHTA and FQGNSA. CDR3 coding DNA: TGTGCCAGCAGTCGTCAGGTCGGCGAGACCCAGTACTTC. It is translated as CASSRQVGETQYF.